The T cell receptor (beta chain) under discussion was sequenced for a study of OX40 agonist ivuxolimab in advanced cancers. Findings and limits, study-wide: Patients with a partial response at 0.1-3.0 mg/kg had among the lowest clonal expansion.

Generated by immunoSEQ multiplex PCR, the TCRdb table keeps only in-frame clones and is missing some. The data hold fewer than 85,000 clones, with 85% to 95% observed a single time. A note on this clone: Its target is unknown.

The CDR3 runs to 14 residues. The sequencing used CD4+ or CD8+ T cells sorted from blood, collected in a trial of the OX40 agonist ivuxolimab. The TCR originated in an adult with an advanced solid tumor such as melanoma, head and neck, liver or kidney cancer. The chain uses TRBV1 and TRBJ2-1; the table calls TRBD2, which could not be checked here. TRBV1 is an annotated pseudogene. The CDR3 region has the DNA TGCACCAGCACAAAAGTCGACTTCTACAATGAGCAGTTCTTC. Amino acid sequence: CTSTKVDFYNEQFF.